This TCR beta chain was captured in a study of shared clonotypes between healthy human individuals. It was about 190 ng DNA, about 30,000 T cell genomes, that sorted-subset replicate PCRs used. Using immunoSEQ multiplex PCR, the repertoire was profiled, and TCRdb retains in-frame clones only, with some absent. This repertoire shows roughly 2,500,000 clones, approximately 93% found once; its top ten account for roughly 0.39%. Study observations and caveats: The sharing of 4.5% to 5% of naive CD4 clonotypes was seen across a few donors. Compared with clonotypes that all four donors shared, non-shared clonotypes had lower generation probabilities.

Remarks on this clone: Its antigen is as yet unknown. Other DNA sequences of this sample code for an identical CDR3.

This CDR3 is 16 amino acids long. Looked up from germline, CDR1 is SGDLS and CDR2 is YYNGEE. Trimming cost V 0 bases and J 0 bases, with 10 bases left between them. The TCR comes from a man aged 18 to 30 in good health. Some clones in this sample may be carry-over from other donors' samples. Sequences were obtained from naive CD4+ T cells from PBMCs. The subset here: CD45RA+ positively selected. The chain joins TRBV9 to TRBJ1-3; D is ambiguous. CDR3 nucleotides: TGTGCCAGCAGCGTAGCCCCAGGACCCTCTGGAAACACCATATATTTT. It is translated as CASSVAPGPSGNTIYF.